This T cell receptor (beta chain) was sequenced in a study of T cell responses to AZD1222 COVID-19 vaccine. Second-dose intervals near 4 or 12 weeks were combined. Study outcomes and limitations: The span of vaccine-associated CD4 TCRs extended across spike, with dominance at 160-218 and 743-854. Clonal diversity was possibly underestimated; the donors were predominantly white British and more often female. Targeting of unmutated variant regions was reportedly seen in nearly half of spike-specific TCRs.

Concerning this clone itself: The antigen is not known.

TCRdb's table, derived via immunoSEQ multiplex PCR, lists solely in-frame clones and lacks some. The profile shows roughly 120,000 clones, approximately 85% of them singletons. The CDR3 totals 15 residues. V shed 7 bases and J shed 4 bases, with 17 bases lying between them. Per the germline V gene, CDR1 is LGHDT and CDR2 is YNNKEL (reference sequence). This sequence was found in an adult who received the AZD1222 COVID-19 vaccine. This rearrangement joins TRBV3-1 (or the pseudogene TRBV3-2) to TRBJ1-3; weak D call: TRBD1 (5 bases). The source was peripheral blood, collected 28 days after the second AZD1222 dose. The CDR3 is CASTPGFYVGNTIYF. CDR3 DNA: TGTGCCAGCACCCCAGGGTTTTACGTGGGAAACACCATATATTTT.